This is a list of T cell receptor beta chains from one sample in a study of blood T cell repertoires in COVID-19. Measured with immunoSEQ multiplex PCR; TCRdb has only the in-frame clones, and not every one. The table has approximately 170,000 clones, approximately 85% seen once. What was sequenced was peripheral blood. The receptors shown here come from a man between 60 and 75 years old with active or convalescent COVID-19. CDR3s include the opening cysteine and the closing phenylalanine or tryptophan. The order of the fields is V gene, J gene, clone size, D gene, CDR3 protein, CDR3 DNA. D genes are given only for firm matches. Part of the rows lack a size; the others show once, few, many or a class for expanded clones.

v_gene: TRBV6-2/TRBV6-3; j_gene: TRBJ2-1; abundance: .; d_gene: TRBD1; CDR3aa: CASSGGQGKRGNEQFF; CDR3nt: TGTGCCAGCAGTGGAGGACAGGGGAAAAGGGGCAATGAGCAGTTCTTC
v_gene: TRBV6-6; j_gene: TRBJ2-7; abundance: .; d_gene: TRBD1; CDR3aa: CASSYGNLRGRDEQYF; CDR3nt: TGTGCCAGCAGTTACGGCAACCTCAGGGGGCGAGACGAGCAGTACTTC
v_gene: TRBV2; j_gene: TRBJ1-1; abundance: .; d_gene: TRBD1; CDR3aa: CASSGGGMNTEAFF; CDR3nt: TGTGCCAGCAGTGGAGGGGGCATGAACACTGAAGCTTTCTTT
v_gene: TRBV6-5; j_gene: TRBJ2-7; abundance: .; d_gene: TRBD1; CDR3aa: CASSPGTGDFNEQYF; CDR3nt: TGTGCCAGCAGTCCCGGGACAGGGGACTTCAACGAGCAGTACTTC
v_gene: TRBV11-2; j_gene: TRBJ1-1; abundance: .; d_gene: TRBD1; CDR3aa: CASSLGVRQGGTEAFF; CDR3nt: TGTGCCAGCAGCTTAGGGGTGAGACAGGGAGGAACTGAAGCTTTCTTT
v_gene: TRBV3-1/TRBV3-2; j_gene: TRBJ1-6; abundance: .; d_gene: .; CDR3aa: CASSQDARINSPLHF; CDR3nt: TGTGCCAGCAGCCAAGATGCCAGGATTAATTCACCCCTCCACTTT
v_gene: TRBV19; j_gene: TRBJ2-1; abundance: .; d_gene: .; CDR3aa: CASFDPARGGNEQFF; CDR3nt: TGTGCCAGTTTTGATCCCGCCAGGGGAGGGAATGAGCAGTTCTTC
v_gene: TRBV29-1; j_gene: TRBJ2-7; abundance: .; d_gene: TRBD1; CDR3aa: CSGETGGRQYF; CDR3nt: TGCAGCGGAGAGACAGGGGGCCGTCAGTACTTC
v_gene: TRBV27; j_gene: TRBJ1-1; abundance: .; d_gene: .; CDR3aa: CASSLSVRVEAFF; CDR3nt: TGTGCCAGCAGTTTATCGGTGAGGGTTGAAGCTTTCTTT
v_gene: TRBV3-1/TRBV3-2; j_gene: TRBJ1-2; abundance: .; d_gene: TRBD1; CDR3aa: CASSQVWGQGYTF; CDR3nt: TGTGCCAGCAGCCAAGTTTGGGGACAGGGCTACACCTTC
v_gene: TRBV6-5; j_gene: TRBJ1-2; abundance: .; d_gene: .; CDR3aa: CASSLDSARGGYTF; CDR3nt: TGTGCCAGCAGTTTGGACAGTGCCCGGGGTGGCTACACCTTC
v_gene: TRBV5-4; j_gene: TRBJ1-3; abundance: .; d_gene: TRBD1; CDR3aa: CASSPGQFNSGNTIYF; CDR3nt: TGTGCCAGCAGCCCGGGACAGTTCAACTCTGGAAACACCATATATTTT
v_gene: TRBV19; j_gene: TRBJ2-7; abundance: .; d_gene: TRBD1; CDR3aa: CASSPRQGADEQYF; CDR3nt: TGTGCCAGTAGTCCCCGACAGGGAGCCGACGAGCAGTACTTC
v_gene: TRBV6-2/TRBV6-3; j_gene: TRBJ1-1; abundance: .; d_gene: .; CDR3aa: CASSYDRSTEAFF; CDR3nt: TGTGCCAGCAGTTACGACAGGAGTACTGAAGCTTTCTTT
v_gene: TRBV5-1; j_gene: TRBJ2-2; abundance: .; d_gene: TRBD2; CDR3aa: CASSFERGFDTGELFF; CDR3nt: TGCGCCAGCAGCTTCGAGCGGGGGTTTGACACCGGGGAGCTGTTTTTT
v_gene: TRBV24-1; j_gene: TRBJ2-5; abundance: .; d_gene: .; CDR3aa: CATSDVGGDETQYF; CDR3nt: TGTGCCACCAGTGATGTCGGGGGAGATGAGACCCAGTACTTC
v_gene: TRBV6-5; j_gene: TRBJ1-3; abundance: .; d_gene: .; CDR3aa: CASSRTGSGNTIYF; CDR3nt: TGTGCCAGCAGTCGTACAGGGTCTGGAAACACCATATATTTT
v_gene: TRBV18; j_gene: TRBJ1-2; abundance: .; d_gene: TRBD1; CDR3aa: CASSPDWDRAFGYTF; CDR3nt: TGTGCCAGCTCACCAGATTGGGACAGGGCGTTTGGCTACACCTTC
v_gene: TRBV21-1; j_gene: TRBJ2-7; abundance: once; d_gene: .; CDR3aa: CASRSSGAYEQYF; CDR3nt: TGTGCCAGCCGCAGTAGCGGGGCCTACGAGCAGTACTTC
v_gene: TRBV18; j_gene: TRBJ2-5; abundance: few; d_gene: .; CDR3aa: CASSRNQADQETQYF; CDR3nt: TGTGCCAGCTCTCGCAACCAAGCTGACCAAGAGACCCAGTACTTC
v_gene: TRBV28; j_gene: TRBJ2-7; abundance: once; d_gene: .; CDR3aa: CASSPSIDFASEQYF; CDR3nt: TGTGCCAGCAGTCCCTCAATCGATTTTGCTAGCGAGCAGTACTTC
v_gene: TRBV5-6; j_gene: TRBJ2-4; abundance: .; d_gene: .; CDR3aa: CASSRRGRGNIQYF; CDR3nt: TGTGCCAGCAGCCGGCGGGGACGTGGAAACATTCAGTACTTC
v_gene: TRBV9; j_gene: TRBJ2-7; abundance: many; d_gene: .; CDR3aa: CASSVAGVGEQYF; CDR3nt: TGTGCCAGCAGCGTAGCAGGGGTTGGCGAGCAGTACTTC
v_gene: TRBV14; j_gene: TRBJ2-5; abundance: .; d_gene: .; CDR3aa: CASSQVRLEGETQYF; CDR3nt: TGTGCCAGCAGCCAAGTCCGCCTAGAAGGAGAGACCCAGTACTTC